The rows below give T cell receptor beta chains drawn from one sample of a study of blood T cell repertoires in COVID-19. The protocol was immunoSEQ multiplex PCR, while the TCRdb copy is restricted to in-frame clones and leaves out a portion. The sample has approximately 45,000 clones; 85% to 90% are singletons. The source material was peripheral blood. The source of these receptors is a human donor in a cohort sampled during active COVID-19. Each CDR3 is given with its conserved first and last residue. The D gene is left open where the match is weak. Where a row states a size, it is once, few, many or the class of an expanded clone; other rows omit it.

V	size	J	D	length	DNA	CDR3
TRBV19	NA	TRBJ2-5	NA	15	TGTGCCAGTAGTATCTTGGGGGCTGCACAAGAGACCCAGTACTTC	CASSILGAAQETQYF
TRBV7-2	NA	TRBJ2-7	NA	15	TGTGCCAGCAGCATAACAGGAAGCGCGTCCTACGAGCAGTACTTC	CASSITGSASYEQYF
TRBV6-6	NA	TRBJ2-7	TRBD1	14	TGTGCCAGCAGTACCGGGACAGGCCCCTACGAGCAGTACTTC	CASSTGTGPYEQYF
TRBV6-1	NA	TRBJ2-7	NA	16	TGTGCCAGCAGTGAAGCGTCCTATAGGGGGACCTACGAGCAGTACTTC	CASSEASYRGTYEQYF
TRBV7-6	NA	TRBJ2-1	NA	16	TGTGCCAGCAGCCCAAGGGGGAAGGGCTCCTACAATGAGCAGTTCTTC	CASSPRGKGSYNEQFF
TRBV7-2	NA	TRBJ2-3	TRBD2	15	TGTGCCAGCAGCTTAGCTCTAGCGGGAACAGATACGCAGTATTTT	CASSLALAGTDTQYF
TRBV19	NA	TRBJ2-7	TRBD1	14	TGTGCCAGTAGTGCCGCGACAGGGGCCTACGAGCAGTACTTC	CASSAATGAYEQYF
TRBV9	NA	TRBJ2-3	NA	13	TGTGCCAACCTTAGCGGCGGTACAGATACGCAGTATTTT	CANLSGGTDTQYF
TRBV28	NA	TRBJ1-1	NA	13	TGTGCCAGCAGTCCACAGCTGAACACTGAAGCTTTCTTT	CASSPQLNTEAFF
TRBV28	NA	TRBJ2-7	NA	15	TGTGCCAGCAACCCTGCCCTGGGGAGAAACTACGAGCAGTACTTC	CASNPALGRNYEQYF
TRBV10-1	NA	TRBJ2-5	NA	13	TGCGCCAGCAGTAGGTCGGGGATTGAGACCCAGTACTTC	CASSRSGIETQYF
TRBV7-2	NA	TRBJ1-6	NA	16	TGTGCCAGCAGCTCATGGGTGGGAGGACCGGGGACACCCCTCCACTTT	CASSSWVGGPGTPLHF
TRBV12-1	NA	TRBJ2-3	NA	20	TGTGCCAGCAGCTTTCCCAAAGGACTAGCGGGAGGGCCGCGCACAGATACGCAGTATTTT	CASSFPKGLAGGPRTDTQYF
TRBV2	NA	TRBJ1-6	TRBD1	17	TGTGCCAGCAACCACCCGGGACAGGGTCCTGTGGGGTCACCCCTCCACTTT	CASNHPGQGPVGSPLHF
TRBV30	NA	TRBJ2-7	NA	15	TGTGCCTGTAGCCCCAGGGCCTCCCCCACCTACGAGCAGTACTTC	CACSPRASPTYEQYF
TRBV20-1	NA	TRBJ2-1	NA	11	TGCAGTGCTCCTGACGAGGGTGAGCAGTTCTTC	CSAPDEGEQFF
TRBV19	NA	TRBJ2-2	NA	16	TGTGCCAGTAGTATGAGGCGACAGCTGAACACCGGGGAGCTGTTTTTT	CASSMRRQLNTGELFF
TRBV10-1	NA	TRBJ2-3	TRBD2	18	TGCGCGAACAAGATACAGCGGGAGCGCCGAGAATGGACAGATACGCAGTATTTT	CANKIQRERREWTDTQYF
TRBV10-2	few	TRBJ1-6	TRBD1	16	TGCGCCAGCAGAGCTAGTGGGACAGGGGAACGTTCACCCCTCCACTTT	CASRASGTGERSPLHF
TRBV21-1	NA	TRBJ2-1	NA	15	TGTGCCAGCAGAGCTCGGGGCGGGAGAACCCATGAGCAGTTCTTC	CASRARGGRTHEQFF
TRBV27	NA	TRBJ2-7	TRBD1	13	TGTGCCAGCAGAGGGACAGGGGGCTACGAGCAGTACTTC	CASRGTGGYEQYF
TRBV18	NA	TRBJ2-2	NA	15	TGTGCCAGCTCACCAAGACGGGGGACTACCGGGGAGCTGTTTTTT	CASSPRRGTTGELFF
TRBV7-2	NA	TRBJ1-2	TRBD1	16	TGTGCCAGCAGCCCGCGTGTGGGACAGGGGGCCTATGGCTACACCTTC	CASSPRVGQGAYGYTF
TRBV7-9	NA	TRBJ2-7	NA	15	TGTGCCAGCACCCCCGCTTTTGGTAGCAGCTACGAGCAGTACTTC	CASTPAFGSSYEQYF
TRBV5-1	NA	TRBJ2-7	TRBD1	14	TGCGCCAGCAGCTCCCGACAGGGACCCTACGAGCAGTACTTC	CASSSRQGPYEQYF
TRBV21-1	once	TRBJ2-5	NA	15	TGTGCCAGCAGCAAAGTGCGGCTAGCGCAAGAGACCCAGTACTTC	CASSKVRLAQETQYF
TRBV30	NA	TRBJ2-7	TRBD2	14	TGTGCCTGGAGTTGGGGGACTAGCGGATACGAGCAGTACTTC	CAWSWGTSGYEQYF
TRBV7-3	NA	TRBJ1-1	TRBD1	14	TGTGCCAGCAGCCCCCGAGGGGACAGGAAAGAAGCTTTCTTT	CASSPRGDRKEAFF
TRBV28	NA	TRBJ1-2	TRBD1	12	TGTGCCAGCGGGACAGGTCGGGATGGCTACACCTTC	CASGTGRDGYTF
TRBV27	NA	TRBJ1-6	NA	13	TGTGCCAGCAGTTTGGCTGCCAATTCACCCCTCCACTTT	CASSLAANSPLHF
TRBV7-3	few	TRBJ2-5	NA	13	TGTGCCAGCAGCTACGGGTCCTCAGAGACCCAGTACTTC	CASSYGSSETQYF
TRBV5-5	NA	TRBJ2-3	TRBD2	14	TGTGCCAGCAGCGGTGCCTCTAGCGGGAGATACCCGTATTTT	CASSGASSGRYPYF
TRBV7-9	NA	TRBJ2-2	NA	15	TGTGCCAGCAGCTTATTGTTGGGGAGCACCGGGGAGCTGTTTTTT	CASSLLLGSTGELFF
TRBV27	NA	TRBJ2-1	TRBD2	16	TGTGCCAGCAGTTTAGTACTAGCGGTCTCCTACAATGAGCAGTTCTTC	CASSLVLAVSYNEQFF
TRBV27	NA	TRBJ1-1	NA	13	TGTGCCAGCAGTTTACTCCCAGGGCCTGAAGCTTTCTTT	CASSLLPGPEAFF
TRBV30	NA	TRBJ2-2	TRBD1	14	TGTGCCTGGAAGGGACAGGGTTTAGCCGGGGAGCTGTTTTTT	CAWKGQGLAGELFF
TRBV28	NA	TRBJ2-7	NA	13	TGTGCCAGCAGTTTACGAGGTGCCTACGAGCAGTACTTC	CASSLRGAYEQYF
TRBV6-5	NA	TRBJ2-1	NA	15	TGTGCCAGCAAATCCTCATTCTGGGAGTGGGATGAGCAGTTCTTC	CASKSSFWEWDEQFF
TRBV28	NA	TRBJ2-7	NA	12	TGTGCCAGCAGTATAAATTCCTACGAGCAGTACTTC	CASSINSYEQYF
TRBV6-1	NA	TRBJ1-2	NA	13	TGTGCCAGCAGTGACAGGGTTGTTTATGGCTACACCTTC	CASSDRVVYGYTF
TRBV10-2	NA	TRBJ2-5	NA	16	TGCGCCAGCAGTGACACAGGGAGTATGTATTCCGAGACCCAGTACTTC	CASSDTGSMYSETQYF
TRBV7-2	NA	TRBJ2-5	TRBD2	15	TGTGCCAGCAGCTTACCGAGCGGGGCCCGAGAGACCCAGTACTTC	CASSLPSGARETQYF
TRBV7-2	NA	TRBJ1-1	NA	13	TGTGCCAGCAGCTTATTCGAGTGGACTGAAGCTTTCTTT	CASSLFEWTEAFF
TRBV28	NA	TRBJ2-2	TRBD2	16	TGTGCCAGCAGTCAGGAGAGATGGGAGGGAAGCGGGGAGCTGTTTTTT	CASSQERWEGSGELFF
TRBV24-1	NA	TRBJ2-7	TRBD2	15	TGTGCCACCAGTGACGCTAGCGGGAAGTCTTACGAGCAGTACTTC	CATSDASGKSYEQYF